This TCR beta chain derives from a study of vaccination effects on CD4 cells after COVID-19. A single count supports this clone. Its antigen is as yet unknown. Sequencing was performed with immunoSEQ multiplex PCR; in TCRdb, only in-frame clones are kept and a portion is missing. The sample has more than 30,000 clones; roughly 66% are singletons. Whole-study results and caveats: Few convalescent patients were included, and no early post-infection timepoints were sampled. Clones of infection and vaccine origin contracted markedly late after vaccination.

Viral peptide pools were used in the ViraFEST assay to expand antigen-specific CD4+ T cells, and sequencing came afterward. Culturing for around ten days preceded CD4+ T cell isolation. Testing of the vaccine recipients showed negative nucleocapsid antibodies and no prior SARS-CoV-2 infection. The clonotype was recovered from a human donor who received a COVID-19 vaccine. Here the sequenced sample was CD4+ T cells from PBMCs cultured with HCoV-OC43 spike peptides, taken before COVID-19 vaccination. Noted subset: HCoV-OC43 spike overlapping peptide pool stimulation.

The CDR3 nucleotides are TGTGCCAGCAGTTACTCGTTACAGGGAAGCTATGGCTACACCTTC. Its protein is CASSYSLQGSYGYTF. The chain recombines TRBV6-5 with TRBJ1-2; D might be TRBD1 (6 bases). The CDR3 runs to 15 residues. Germline V CDR1 and CDR2: MNHEY, SVGAGI. The ends were cut back, 0 bases at V and 4 bases at J, with 12 bases in the middle.